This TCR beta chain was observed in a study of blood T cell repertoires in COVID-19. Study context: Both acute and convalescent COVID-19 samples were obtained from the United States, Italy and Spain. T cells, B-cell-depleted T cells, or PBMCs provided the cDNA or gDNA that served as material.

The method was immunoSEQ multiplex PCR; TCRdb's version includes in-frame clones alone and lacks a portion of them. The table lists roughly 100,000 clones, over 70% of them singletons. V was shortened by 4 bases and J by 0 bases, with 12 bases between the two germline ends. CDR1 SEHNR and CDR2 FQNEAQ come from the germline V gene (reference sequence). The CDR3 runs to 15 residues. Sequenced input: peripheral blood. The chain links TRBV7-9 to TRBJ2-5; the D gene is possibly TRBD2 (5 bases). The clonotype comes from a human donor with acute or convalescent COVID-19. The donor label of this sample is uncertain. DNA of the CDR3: TGTGCCAGCAGCTCCGGGATAAGCTACCAAGAGACCCAGTACTTC. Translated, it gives CASSSGISYQETQYF.